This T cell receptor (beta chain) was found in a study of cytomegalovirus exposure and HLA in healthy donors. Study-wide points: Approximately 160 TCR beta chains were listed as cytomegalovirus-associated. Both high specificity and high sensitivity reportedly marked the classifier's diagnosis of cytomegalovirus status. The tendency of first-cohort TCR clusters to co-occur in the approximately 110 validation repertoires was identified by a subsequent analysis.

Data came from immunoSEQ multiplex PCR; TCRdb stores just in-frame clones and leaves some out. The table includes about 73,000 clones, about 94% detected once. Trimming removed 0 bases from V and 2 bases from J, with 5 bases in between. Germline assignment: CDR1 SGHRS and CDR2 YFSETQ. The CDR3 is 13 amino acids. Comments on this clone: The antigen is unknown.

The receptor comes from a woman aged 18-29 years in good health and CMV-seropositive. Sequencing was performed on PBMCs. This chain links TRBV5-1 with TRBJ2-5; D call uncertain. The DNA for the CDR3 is TGCGCCAGCAGCTTGGGGCGGCAAGAGACCCAGTACTTC. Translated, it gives CASSLGRQETQYF.